This T cell receptor beta chain was sequenced in a study of CD8 T cells in ankylosing spondylitis. Study-wide points: Prior work had noted some motif variants in reactive arthritis blood and synovial fluid. Reported data indicate significant enrichment of disease-linked clones within matched ankylosing spondylitis synovial fluid. Disease-associated clones were CD8+ and fairly uncommon in peripheral blood. Within ankylosing spondylitis blood, a TCR beta motif made up of seven to nine highly homologous variants appeared to be characteristic.

Unmatched junction bases numbered 20, after V lost 4 bases and J lost 0 bases. The CDR3 runs 22 residues. Germline CDR1 and CDR2: MNHEY and SVGEGT. It was by quantitative 5'-RACE with molecular barcodes that TCR beta libraries were made. Using its own MiXCR run on the 5' RACE reads, TCRdb lists one record per CDR3 protein. Of more than 400,000 distinct CDR3 sequences in the sample, less than 6% were seen once. This clonotype was found a few times. No antigen is known for it. Material for sequencing was blood, either unsorted or a sorted T cell fraction (not recorded which). The chain is built from TRBV6-2 or TRBV6-3 and TRBJ2-7, with 14 nucleotides matching TRBD2. The clonotype originates from a male donor with ankylosing spondylitis. The CDR3 reads CASSSGILMTGTSGGLSYEQYF. DNA for the CDR3: TGTGCCAGCAGTTCAGGGATCCTAATGACCGGGACTAGCGGGGGCCTCTCCTACGAGCAGTACTTC.